The 17 T cell receptor beta chains presented below share a single source sample, sequenced in a study of identical twins (dated by TCRdb to the mid-2010s). Library method: 5' RACE. TCRdb shows the sequencer as Illumina HiSeq 2000. Using fastp at Q25 and MiXCR, TCRdb reprocessed the public reads and kept productive beta chains. Entries that share a CDR3 protein sequence are merged under the most common genes and DNA. The sample data list 450,000 or so distinct CDR3 sequences, and 13% to 15% of these were observed just once. The ten biggest clones cover approximately 1% of the sample. These same data were also listed under a study on yellow fever vaccine responses in identical twins.

Material for sequencing was CD4+ T cells sorted from blood. Receptors originate from a woman between 18 and 30 years old in good health.

Many counts were recorded for this clonotype. The chain has TRBV4-1 and TRBJ2-7; no clear D. CDR1 MGHRA and CDR2 YSYEKL come from the germline V gene. Trimming removed 2 bases at V and 7 bases at J, with 12 bases between. This CDR3 has 13 amino acids. Here the CDR3 DNA reads TGCGCCAGCAGCCAAATGTCCAGGAGTGAGCAGTACTTC. It codes for CASSQMSRSEQYF.

This chain connects TRBV6-5 to TRBJ2-1; D might be TRBD1 or TRBD2, each matching 6 bases. This CDR3 spans 16 amino acids. Germline V CDR1 and CDR2: MNHEY, SVGAGI. Between the trimmed V and J ends, which lost 2 bases and 8 bases, there was a span of 19 bases. DNA for the CDR3: TGTGCCAGCAGTTACGTGAGATTTGGGGGGCCCCATGAGCAGTTCTTC. As protein: CASSYVRFGGPHEQFF.

In this sample, this clonotype turned up a few times. This chain uses TRBV2 with TRBJ1-6, with 7 bases matching TRBD1. With V trimmed by 7 bases and J by 7 bases, 4 bases remained unmatched. Germline V gives CDR1 SNHLY, CDR2 FYNNEI. The CDR3 has 13 amino acids. In DNA, the CDR3 is TGTGCCAGCATCGAGACAGGGAATTCACCCCTCCACTTT. Its protein product is CASIETGNSPLHF.

The sample holds a few counts of this clonotype. The chain carries TRBV20-1 and TRBJ2-7; possibly TRBD1 for D (6 bases). This CDR3 is built from 14 residues. From germline, CDR1 is DFQATT and CDR2 SNEGSKA (reference sequence). Trimming took 3 bases from V and 3 from J, leaving 15 bases between them. CDR3 in amino acids: CSASQTGLVYEQYF. The CDR3 region has the DNA TGCAGTGCTAGCCAGACAGGACTCGTCTACGAGCAGTACTTC.

This clonotype occurred many times. V gene TRBV5-1 combines with J gene TRBJ2-3, with 7 bases aligning to TRBD1. Germline V gives CDR1 SGHRS, CDR2 YFSETQ. With 8 bases clipped from V and 4 bases from J, the junction kept 13 bases outside the gene matches. The CDR3 is 15 amino acids. The CDR3 reads CASQEQTGFADTQYF. The CDR3 DNA reads TGCGCCAGTCAAGAACAGACAGGGTTTGCAGATACGCAGTATTTT.

V and J are TRBV7-3 and TRBJ2-3; 7 bases line up with TRBD2. The CDR3 has 15 amino acids. The germline V gene encodes CDR1 SGHTA and CDR2 FQGTGA. V lost 5 bases and J lost 0; bases outside the gene matches: 5. CDR3: CASSPGGVSTDTQYF. The CDR3 DNA reads as TGTGCCAGCAGCCCGGGGGGAGTTAGCACAGATACGCAGTATTTT.

V and J are TRBV7-2 and TRBJ1-6; D ambiguous. V lost 4 bases and J 10 bases, leaving 8 bases between the germline ends. This CDR3 comprises 12 residues. The germline CDR1 and CDR2 sequences are SGHTA and FQGNSA. As DNA, the CDR3 is TGTGCCAGCAGCTCCCCGAGGTCACCCCTCCACTTT. Its protein product is CASSSPRSPLHF.

The chain links TRBV20-1 to TRBJ2-1, with TRBD2 as a possible D gene (5 bases). The CDR3 runs 11 residues. Germline CDR1 reads DFQATT; CDR2 reads SNEGSKA (reference sequence). Trimming took off 3 bases at V and 9 bases at J, with 9 bases between the two ends. The CDR3: CSARESGEQFF. CDR3 in DNA: TGCAGTGCTAGGGAGAGCGGTGAGCAGTTCTTC.

This clonotype has a count of ten or more. Because the CDR3's place on the DNA is in doubt, the DNA is left out and the CDR3 is given as listed by TCRdb. J is TRBJ2-7 and V is TRBV12-3 or TRBV12-4. The CDR3 contains 13 residues when both ends are counted. The chain's CDR3 is CASSSSRVYEQYF.

The sample holds many counts of this clonotype. The chain joins TRBV12-3 or TRBV12-4 to TRBJ1-5, with a possible D match to TRBD1 (6 bases). V lost 6 bases to trimming and J lost 3 bases, with 15 bases between them. CDR3 length: 15 amino acids. The CDR3 sequence is CASSLTGSYNQPQHF. DNA for the CDR3: TGTGCCAGCAGCCTTACAGGGTCCTACAATCAGCCCCAGCATTTT.

This clonotype was recorded at least ten times. The chain is built from TRBV9 and TRBJ2-1; TRBD1 is a possible D gene (6 bases). Trimming took off 5 bases at V and 6 bases at J, with 21 bases between the two ends. Germline V lookup: CDR1 SGDLS, CDR2 YYNGEE. This CDR3 spans 16 amino acids. The CDR3 loop reads CASRYNREIICNEQFF. The CDR3 coding sequence is TGTGCCAGCAGATATAACAGGGAGATAATTTGCAATGAGCAGTTCTTC.

This clonotype was seen many times. This chain links TRBV9 with TRBJ2-3; 7 bases match TRBD2. This CDR3 has 16 amino acids. Germline V CDR1 and CDR2: SGDLS, YYNGEE. V trimming: 4 bases; J trimming: 1 base; junction bases outside the gene matches: 9. The CDR3 region is CASSTAIRGGTDTQYF. The CDR3, as DNA: TGTGCCAGCAGCACCGCTATCCGGGGGGGCACAGATACGCAGTATTTT.

This clonotype appeared many times. V and J are TRBV6-2 or TRBV6-3 and TRBJ2-1, with D perhaps matching TRBD2 (5 bases). The CDR3 has 16 amino acids. Trimming cost V 2 bases and J 9 bases, with 20 bases left between them. Germline-derived CDR1 and CDR2 are MNHEY and SVGEGT. CDR3 sequence (DNA): TGTGCCAGCAGTTACGAGTTGGGTAGGACTCGCGTTGAGCAGTTCTTC. Its translation is CASSYELGRTRVEQFF.

This clonotype was seen a handful of times. The chain combines TRBV7-3 with TRBJ2-2, with 7 bases aligning to TRBD2. Unmatched junction bases numbered 8, after V lost 5 bases and J lost 5 bases. Germline-derived CDR1 and CDR2 are SGHTA and FQGTGA. The CDR3 totals 15 residues. CDR3 nucleotide sequence: TGTGCCAGCAGCCAGCCGGGACTAATGACCGGGGAGCTGTTTTTT. Translated, it gives CASSQPGLMTGELFF.

This clonotype was counted between two and nine times. The chain combines TRBV7-9 with TRBJ2-2; 7 nucleotides line up with TRBD2. After removal of 0 bases from V and 1 base from J, the junction contained 2 bases not matched to a gene. Per the germline V gene, CDR1 is SEHNR and CDR2 is FQNEAQ (reference sequence). The CDR3 has 16 residues. In DNA form, the CDR3 reads TGTGCCAGCAGCTTAGCGACTAGCAGGAACACCGGGGAGCTGTTTTTT. This gives the protein CASSLATSRNTGELFF.

The J gene is TRBJ2-6, the V gene TRBV2; D possibly matches TRBD1 or TRBD2 (5 bases each). This CDR3 comprises 16 residues. In germline, CDR1 is SNHLY, CDR2 FYNNEI. V was cut by 3 bases and J by 0 bases, with 9 bases left in between. The CDR3 sequence is CASSEGVISGANVLTF. The CDR3 DNA sequence: TGTGCCAGCAGTGAGGGGGTCATCTCTGGGGCCAACGTCCTGACTTTC.

The chain combines TRBV5-5 with TRBJ2-7; possible D gene TRBD1, 6 bases. The CDR3 consists of 13 residues. V lost 4 bases to trimming and J lost 0 bases, with 8 bases between them. CDR1 is SGHKS and CDR2 is YYEKEE in the germline V gene (reference sequence). The CDR3 nucleotides read TGTGCCAGCAGCGCAGGGGACTCCTACGAGCAGTACTTC. Translated: CASSAGDSYEQYF.